This TCR beta chain came from a study of OX40 agonist ivuxolimab in advanced cancers. The study in broad terms: Ivuxolimab was an agonistic, fully human IgG2 monoclonal antibody directed against OX40 (CD134), a costimulatory receptor. The point of sequencing TCRbeta in the periphery was to test whether ivuxolimab changed TCR sequence diversity and drove clonal T-cell expansion. In the dose-escalation cohort, about four fifths of patients were male, and the mean age was roughly 60 years with a range of roughly 23 to 79. The paper reports the monotherapy dose-escalation portion (N of about 50 patients) of the phase I ivuxolimab trial. Prior anti-PD-1, anti-PD-L1 or anti-CTLA-4 therapy was permitted, and 30% to 45% of dose-escalation patients had received checkpoint inhibitors. Of the roughly 50 dose-escalation patients, hepatocellular carcinoma was present in some 19, melanoma in around 15, renal cell carcinoma in 9 and head and neck cancer in 9. Intravenous ivuxolimab was administered to patients every 2 weeks at six dose levels: 0.01, 0.1, 0.3, 1.5, 3 and 10 mg/kg. Three dose-escalation patients achieved partial responses, one with hepatocellular carcinoma and two with cutaneous melanoma.

The trial excluded patients who had a history of autoimmune disease or who were on systemic immunosuppression. Peripheral blood for TCR sequencing was collected from all dose cohorts at baseline, on cycle 4 day 1, and on cycle 7 day 1. Samples came from an open-label, multicenter, first-in-human phase I dose-escalation trial of ivuxolimab. Adults with locally advanced or metastatic melanoma, renal cell, hepatocellular, or head and neck squamous cell carcinoma were enrolled in the trial. Before TCR sequencing, CD4+ T cells and CD8+ T cells were sorted from peripheral blood as separate populations. About this clone itself: What this receptor recognizes is not known. The sample holds no much larger clone one base away, and base qualities are not on file.

Genomic DNA was extracted from sorted cells for sequencing of the TCRbeta CDR3 region. The immunoSEQ Assay was used for sequencing of TCRbeta CDR3 regions. Imported from immuneACCESS, the table was reduced by TCRdb to in-frame sequences with V and J called. These copies leave out some clones; in studies compared against another copy, an unresolved V gene accounts for under half, and the cause of the remainder is not known. The sample table shows around 110,000 clones, and approximately 90% are seen once. Roughly 1.1% of the sample rests with the top ten. General study outcomes and caveats: Partial responders in the 0.1-3.0 mg/kg groups had among the lowest normalized peripheral clonal expansion, especially among CD8+ T cells. Antigen specificity was not determined for the clonally expanded peripheral T cells. At doses of 0.1 to 3.0 mg/kg, clonal expansion of both CD4+ and CD8+ T cells in blood was seen between baseline and week 6. After ivuxolimab, expanded clones were on average more numerous among CD8+ T cells than among CD4+ T cells. Low levels of normalized T-cell clonal expansion were also seen in some nonresponding patients.

From V the trimming removes 0 bases and from J it removes 3 bases, while the gene matches leave 4 bases of the junction unaccounted for. The CDR3 starts with the cysteine, ends with the phenylalanine, and has 16 residues. CDR3 DNA is the only sequence kept; it has 48 bases, read in frame from the first base. Based on the germline V gene (reference sequence), the CDR1 and CDR2 sequences are SGHKS and YYEKEE. The sequence was obtained from an adult with an advanced solid tumor such as melanoma, head and neck, liver or kidney cancer. The sequences come from CD4+ or CD8+ T cells sorted from blood, collected in a trial of the OX40 agonist ivuxolimab. The chain is encoded by TRBV5-5 joined to TRBJ2-1, and TRBD2 aligns with 9 junction nucleotides. The nucleotides are TGTGCCAGCAGCTTGGGGGGGACTAGCATCTACAATGAGCAGTTCTTC. Translation gives CASSLGGTSIYNEQFF.